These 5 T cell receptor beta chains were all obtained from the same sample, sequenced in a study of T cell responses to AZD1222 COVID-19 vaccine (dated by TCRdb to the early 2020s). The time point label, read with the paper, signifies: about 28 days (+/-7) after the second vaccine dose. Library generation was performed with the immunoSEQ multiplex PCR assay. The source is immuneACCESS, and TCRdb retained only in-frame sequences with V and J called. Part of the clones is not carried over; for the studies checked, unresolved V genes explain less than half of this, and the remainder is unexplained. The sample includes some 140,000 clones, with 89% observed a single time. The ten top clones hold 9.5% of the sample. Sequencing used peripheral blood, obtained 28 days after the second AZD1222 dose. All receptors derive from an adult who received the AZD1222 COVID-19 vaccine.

CDR3 protein: CASSPVGPSANTEAFF. For the CDR3, the DNA is TGTGCCAGCAGCCCAGTAGGCCCATCTGCGAACACTGAAGCTTTCTTT. This chain joins TRBV7-9 and TRBJ1-1; D is ambiguous. The CDR3 consists of 16 residues. V was shortened by 5 bases and J by 1 base, with 17 bases between the two germline ends. CDR1 is SEHNR, CDR2 FQNEAQ, per germline (reference sequence).

Here the CDR3 DNA reads TGCGCCAGCAGCCGTGGACTAGCGGGGCCCAATGAGCAGTTCTTC. Translation: CASSRGLAGPNEQFF. V gene TRBV10-1 combines with J gene TRBJ2-1, with TRBD2 identical over 12 bases. CDR1 and CDR2 (germline): WNHNN, SYGVQD (reference sequence). The CDR3 contains 15 residues. V dropped 6 bases and J dropped 6; count of bases not matched to a gene: 6.

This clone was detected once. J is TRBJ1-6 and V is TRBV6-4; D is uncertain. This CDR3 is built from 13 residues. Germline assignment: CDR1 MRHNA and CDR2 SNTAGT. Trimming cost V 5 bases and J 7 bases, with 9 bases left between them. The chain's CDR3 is CASSLVENSPLHF. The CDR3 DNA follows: TGTGCCAGCAGTCTGGTAGAGAATTCACCCCTCCACTTT.

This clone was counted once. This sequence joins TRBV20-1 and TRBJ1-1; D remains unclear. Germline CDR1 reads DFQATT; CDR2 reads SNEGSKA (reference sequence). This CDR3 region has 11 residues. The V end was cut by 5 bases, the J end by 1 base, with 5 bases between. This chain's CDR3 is CSAGGNTEAFF. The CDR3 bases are TGCAGTGCTGGCGGGAACACTGAAGCTTTCTTT.

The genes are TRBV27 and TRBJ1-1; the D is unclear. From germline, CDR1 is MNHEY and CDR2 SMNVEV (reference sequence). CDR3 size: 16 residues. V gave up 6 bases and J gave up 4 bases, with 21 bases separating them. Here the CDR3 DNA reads TGTGCCAGCAGCCTTTCCCCTCAAGGGATGGGCACTGAAGCTTTCTTT. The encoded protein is CASSLSPQGMGTEAFF.